This TCR beta chain comes out of a study of blood T cell repertoires in COVID-19. Study-level background: Donors in the United States, Italy and Spain gave samples during acute or convalescent COVID-19.

Trimming stripped 9 bases from V and 1 base from J, with 18 bases between. The CDR3 extends over 15 amino acids. From germline, CDR1 is LNHDA and CDR2 SQIVND (reference sequence). All enrollees were roughly 18 to 90 years old and from roughly 26 US areas. Which cohort a participant joined came from the clinical history participants gave. Method: immunoSEQ multiplex PCR; TCRdb's copy keeps in-frame clones and lacks some. The sample contains 200,000 to 250,000 clones, approximately 80% of which appear only once. The receptor was derived from a young man with acute COVID-19. Sequencing input: PBMCs or T cells enriched from blood (not recorded which). The gene calls are TRBV19 and TRBJ1-1, with D possibly matching TRBD1 (6 bases). The DNA of the CDR3 is TGTGCCAGCCTCCCCCTTGGGGGCAGGAACACTGAAGCTTTCTTT. The encoded protein is CASLPLGGRNTEAFF. Full variable domain (outside the CDR3, taken from reference TRBV19 and TRBJ1-1): DGGITQSPKYLFRKEGQNVTLSCEQNLNHDAMYWYRQDPGQGLRLIYYSQIVNDFQKGDIAEGYSVSREKKESFPLTVTSAQKNPTAFYLCASLPLGGRNTEAFFGQGTRLTVV.